The 8 T cell receptor beta chains listed next were all sequenced from one sample in a study of blood T cell repertoires in COVID-19. Profiled with immunoSEQ multiplex PCR; TCRdb holds only in-frame clones, not every one. The sample lists some 200,000 clones, around 83% occurring once. Sequenced: peripheral blood. The receptors shown here come from a woman between 40 and 55 years old with acute or convalescent COVID-19.

This chain's CDR3 is CASSAQGAYGYTF. The CDR3 DNA reads TGCGCCAGCAGCGCACAGGGGGCCTATGGCTACACCTTC. The gene calls are TRBV10-1 and TRBJ1-2; 9 nucleotides align to TRBD1. The germline gives CDR1 WNHNN, CDR2 SYGVQD (reference sequence). The CDR3 has 13 amino acids. The V segment lost 6 bases and the J segment 4 bases; nucleotides outside the gene matches: 3.

This chain uses TRBV24-1 with TRBJ2-7, with a possible D match to TRBD1 (5 bases). The CDR3 is 13 amino acids. The V gene lost 6 bases and the J gene lost 2 bases, with 10 bases spanning the gap. Per germline, CDR1 KGHDR and CDR2 SFDVKD. CDR3 sequence (DNA): TGTGCCACCAGTCTTCAGGGTCCCTACGAGCAGTACTTC. It codes for CATSLQGPYEQYF.

The genes are TRBV10-3 and TRBJ2-3; the match to TRBD2 covers 10 bases. Trimming removed 6 bases from V and 9 bases from J; junction bases left unmatched: 15. CDR3 length equals 16 residues. CDR1 is ENHRY, CDR2 SYGVKD, per germline. CDR3 bases: TGTGCCATCAGCGCCCTTAGCGGGGGGAGGCCGCCCACGCAGTATTTT. The encoded protein is CAISALSGGRPPTQYF.

V gene TRBV27 combines with J gene TRBJ2-2, with 9 bases identical to TRBD1. The ends lost 5 bases at V and 9 bases at J; junction bases unmatched: 4. The CDR3 runs to 13 residues. Germline V lookup: CDR1 MNHEY, CDR2 SMNVEV (reference sequence). The CDR3 sequence: CASSTGGSRELFF. The CDR3 nucleotides are TGTGCCAGCAGTACAGGGGGCTCTAGGGAGCTGTTTTTT.

The genes are TRBV28 and TRBJ1-5; the D is unclear. CDR1 and CDR2 (germline): MDHEN, SYDVKM. The V gene lost 5 bases and the J gene lost 5 bases, with 13 bases spanning the gap. This CDR3 is built from 14 residues. The CDR3 DNA reads as TGTGCCAGCAGTCTTCGAACCGCGGATCAGCCCCAGCATTTT. This codes for CASSLRTADQPQHF.

The rearrangement links TRBV28 to TRBJ1-1; 7 bases line up with TRBD1. The germline CDR1 and CDR2 sequences are MDHEN and SYDVKM. CDR3 size: 13 residues. V lost 5 bases, J lost 10 bases, and 10 bases stayed unmatched. CDR3 bases: TGTGCCAGCAGTCTCAGGGGGGCTAAAGGAGCTTTCTTT. This translates into CASSLRGAKGAFF.

The chain has TRBV15 and TRBJ2-1; maybe TRBD2 (6 bases). The CDR3 sequence is 17 residues long. Looked up from germline, CDR1 is LNHNV and CDR2 is YYDKDF (reference sequence). V was pared by 2 bases and J by 1 base, with 15 bases between. The CDR3: CATSRTWASASYNEQFF. CDR3 bases: TGTGCCACCAGCAGAACCTGGGCTAGCGCGTCCTACAATGAGCAGTTCTTC.

The V call is TRBV7-9, the J call TRBJ2-1; D is unclear. The CDR3 spans 13 residues. CDR1 is SEHNR, CDR2 FQNEAQ, per germline (reference sequence). V was shortened by 2 bases and J by 4 bases, with 6 bases between the two germline ends. In DNA, the CDR3 is TGTGCCAGCAGCTTAATAGAGTACAATGAGCAGTTCTTC. This codes for CASSLIEYNEQFF.